Sequencing of this T cell receptor beta chain was carried out in a study of graft-versus-host responses after intestinal transplantation. At the level of the study: Tacrolimus plus steroids were given to all recipients for approximately three years, preceded by anti-thymocyte globulin induction. General observations from the study: With peak circulating GvH clone levels came an association with early post-transplant HvG declines. High graft-versus-host to host-versus-graft T cell clonal ratios marked allografts of patients with graft-donor macrochimerism. Detected in recipient marrow were GvH clones, some of which were first observed in ileum or blood.

This clone was recorded once. Antigen: not known. Produced via immunoSEQ multiplex PCR; TCRdb's table is partial and in-frame only. The sample shows around 9,900 clones, approximately 94% of them seen only once. V lost 2 bases to trimming and J lost 5 bases; unmatched junction nucleotides: 6. This CDR3 contains 15 residues. Germline V lookup: CDR1 SEHNR, CDR2 FQNEAQ (reference sequence). The V call is TRBV7-9, the J call TRBJ1-2, with TRBD1 identical over 9 bases. Sequencing used PBMCs, obtained 8 days after intestinal transplant. The clonotype comes from a human patient who received an intestinal transplant, so some T cells may come from the graft donor. The CDR3 spells CASSLMGQGKYGYTF. The CDR3 DNA reads TGTGCCAGCAGCTTAATGGGACAGGGAAAGTATGGCTACACCTTC.